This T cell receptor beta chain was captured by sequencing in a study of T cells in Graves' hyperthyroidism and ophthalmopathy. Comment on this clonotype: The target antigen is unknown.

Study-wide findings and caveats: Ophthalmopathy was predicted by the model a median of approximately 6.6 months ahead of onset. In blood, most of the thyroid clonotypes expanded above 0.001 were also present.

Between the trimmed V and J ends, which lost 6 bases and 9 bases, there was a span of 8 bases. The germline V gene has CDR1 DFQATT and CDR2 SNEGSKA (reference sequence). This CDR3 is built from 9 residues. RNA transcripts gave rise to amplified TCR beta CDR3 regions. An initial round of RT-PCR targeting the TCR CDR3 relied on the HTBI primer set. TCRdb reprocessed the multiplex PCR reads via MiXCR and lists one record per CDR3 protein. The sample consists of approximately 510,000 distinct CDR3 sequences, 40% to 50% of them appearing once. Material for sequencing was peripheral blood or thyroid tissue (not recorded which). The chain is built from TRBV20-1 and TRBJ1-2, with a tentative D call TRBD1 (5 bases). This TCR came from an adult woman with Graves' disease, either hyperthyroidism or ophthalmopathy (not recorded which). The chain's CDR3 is CSADKRYTF. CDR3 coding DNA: TGCAGTGCGGACAAACGCTACACCTTC.